This entry features one T cell receptor (beta chain) sequence. The antigen remains unidentified. This record comes from a study of cytomegalovirus exposure and HLA in healthy donors. For the study at large: The roughly 700 first-cohort repertoires shared a platform with the 130 or so validation repertoires, as reported in a later analysis.

Germline CDR1 and CDR2: MNHNS and SASEGT. CDR3 length: 13 residues. Trimming stripped 8 bases from V and 5 bases from J, with 12 bases between. Some clones are missing from TCRdb's copy, which holds only in-frame ones; the method was immunoSEQ multiplex PCR. Found here are about 82,000 clones, about 92% of them singletons; the top ten hold approximately 0.69%. These donors were members of the roughly 120-subject validation cohort, a group separate from the approximately 670-subject first cohort. Study-wide results and caveats: High specificity and sensitivity for cytomegalovirus status were reported for the classifier.

The TCR originated in a man between 18 and 35 years old in good health and CMV-seronegative. The V call is TRBV6-1, the J call TRBJ1-4; D gene unclear. Sample: PBMCs. The CDR3 DNA reads TGTGCCAGCTCGAGAGGTCCAAATGAAAAACTGTTTTTT. Amino acids: CASSRGPNEKLFF.